This is a list of T cell receptor beta chains from one sample in a study of shared clonotypes between healthy human individuals. Repertoires were generated with immunoSEQ multiplex PCR, while TCRdb's copy carries only in-frame clones and drops some. The sample yields about 1.5 million clones, 95% to 97% seen once. The material sequenced was naive CD4+ T cells sorted from blood. The receptors shown here come from a man younger than 40 in good health. CDR3s include the opening cysteine and the closing phenylalanine or tryptophan. D genes are given only for firm matches. Rows give clone size only sometimes, using once, few, many, or a class for an expanded clone.

V gene,D gene,clone size,J gene,CDR3 protein,CDR3 DNA
TRBV9,.,.,TRBJ2-1,CASSVSSHEQFF,TGTGCCAGCAGCGTAAGTTCTCATGAGCAGTTCTTC
TRBV7-6,.,.,TRBJ1-3,CASSSSYNRNSGNTIYF,TGTGCCAGCAGCTCCTCTTATAACAGGAACTCTGGAAACACCATATATTTT
TRBV10-2,TRBD1,.,TRBJ2-7,CASSAWDREIYEQYF,TGCGCCAGCAGTGCTTGGGACAGGGAGATCTACGAGCAGTACTTC
TRBV7-9,.,.,TRBJ1-4,CASSPRREGKLFF,TGTGCCAGCAGCCCCCGCAGGGAGGGAAAACTGTTTTTT
TRBV30,.,.,TRBJ1-1,CAWRAREAFF,TGTGCCTGGAGAGCCCGTGAAGCTTTCTTT
TRBV4-3,TRBD1,.,TRBJ2-7,CASSQVRRDRGTYEQYF,TGCGCCAGCAGCCAAGTTAGGCGGGACAGGGGCACCTACGAGCAGTACTTC
TRBV4-1,.,once,TRBJ2-3,CASSQDQMGPGNTQYF,TGCGCCAGCAGCCAAGACCAAATGGGGCCAGGTAATACGCAGTATTTT
TRBV29-1,.,.,TRBJ2-3,CSVITSADTQYF,TGCAGCGTTATAACGAGCGCAGATACGCAGTATTTT
TRBV15,.,.,TRBJ2-4,CATSVRGAKNIQYF,TGTGCCACCAGCGTTCGAGGAGCCAAAAACATTCAGTACTTC
TRBV2,.,once,TRBJ1-3,CASSGGNSGNTIYF,TGTGCCAGCAGTGGTGGAAACTCTGGAAACACCATATATTTT
TRBV5-6,.,.,TRBJ2-1,CASSPGGVNEQFF,TGTGCCAGCAGCCCCGGAGGGGTCAATGAGCAGTTCTTC
TRBV9,.,.,TRBJ2-1,CASSVAAMVTGSEQFF,TGTGCCAGCAGCGTAGCGGCGATGGTGACAGGCTCTGAGCAGTTCTTC
TRBV18,.,.,TRBJ2-1,CASSPRAARTYNEQFF,TGTGCCAGCTCACCACGCGCAGCGCGGACCTACAATGAGCAGTTCTTC
TRBV29-1,TRBD1,.,TRBJ1-1,CSVKQGASPTEAFF,TGCAGCGTTAAACAGGGGGCGTCCCCGACTGAAGCTTTCTTT
TRBV11-2,TRBD2,.,TRBJ2-1,CAISTSSGRYNEQFF,TGTGCCATCTCCACTTCTAGCGGGCGGTACAATGAGCAGTTCTTC
TRBV19,.,.,TRBJ1-1,CASTRVNTEAFF,TGTGCCAGTACCCGAGTGAACACTGAAGCTTTCTTT
TRBV28,TRBD1,.,TRBJ1-1,CASGGQGVFRVNTEAFF,TGTGCCAGCGGGGGACAGGGTGTTTTTCGTGTGAACACTGAAGCTTTCTTT
TRBV7-3,.,.,TRBJ2-3,CASSNAGIRTDTQYF,TGTGCCAGCAGCAATGCGGGAATCCGCACAGATACGCAGTATTTT
TRBV10-3,.,.,TRBJ2-1,CAISAGGSQDYNEQFF,TGTGCCATCAGTGCAGGAGGGTCCCAGGACTACAATGAGCAGTTCTTC
TRBV5-1,.,.,TRBJ2-3,CASSSASVGTDTQYF,TGCGCCAGCAGCTCAGCCTCAGTTGGCACAGATACGCAGTATTTT
TRBV28,.,.,TRBJ2-1,CASNLDRNEQFF,TGTGCCAGCAACCTAGACCGGAATGAGCAGTTCTTC
TRBV30,.,.,TRBJ2-1,CAWSEGAPTYNEQFF,TGTGCCTGGAGTGAAGGAGCGCCCACCTACAATGAGCAGTTCTTC
TRBV7-3,.,.,TRBJ2-2,CASSSSLREGELFF,TGTGCCAGCAGCTCGAGTCTAAGGGAAGGGGAGCTGTTTTTT
TRBV2,.,.,TRBJ2-5,CASSDEVAQYF,TGTGCCAGCAGTGATGAGGTGGCCCAGTACTTC
TRBV2,TRBD2,.,TRBJ2-2,CASSPLAGGIGELFF,TGTGCCAGCAGCCCTCTAGCGGGAGGGATCGGGGAGCTGTTTTTT
TRBV4-3,.,.,TRBJ1-5,CASSQNPLAGKRNQPQHF,TGCGCCAGCAGCCAAAACCCCTTGGCGGGTAAAAGAAATCAGCCCCAGCATTTT
TRBV10-1,.,once,TRBJ2-2,CAGTNLNTGELFF,TGCGCCGGTACTAACTTGAACACCGGGGAGCTGTTTTTT
TRBV29-1,TRBD1,.,TRBJ2-7,CSVEGGQGIPYEQYF,TGCAGCGTTGAAGGCGGACAGGGGATACCCTACGAGCAGTACTTC
TRBV7-6,.,.,TRBJ2-3,CASSLAVSTDTQYF,TGTGCCAGCAGCTTAGCGGTTAGCACAGATACGCAGTATTTT
TRBV7-6,.,once,TRBJ2-1,CASSPELGSYNEQFF,TGTGCCAGCAGCCCAGAGCTGGGGTCATACAATGAGCAGTTCTTC
TRBV5-5,TRBD2,.,TRBJ2-1,CARNPGLAGGSSYNEQFF,TGTGCCAGGAACCCGGGACTAGCGGGAGGTAGTTCCTACAATGAGCAGTTCTTC
TRBV6-6,.,.,TRBJ1-1,CASSALGIANTEAFF,TGTGCCAGCAGTGCCCTCGGGATCGCGAACACTGAAGCTTTCTTT
TRBV7-2,.,.,TRBJ1-1,CASSTKGGGSGTEAFF,TGTGCCAGCAGCACAAAGGGGGGAGGGTCTGGCACTGAAGCTTTCTTT
TRBV27,TRBD2,.,TRBJ2-7,CASKRLAGVESYEQYF,TGTGCCAGCAAGAGGCTAGCGGGAGTCGAGTCCTACGAGCAGTACTTC